Detailed here is one T cell receptor (beta chain). TCRdb's copy holds only in-frame clones and misses some; the assay was immunoSEQ multiplex PCR. The sample holds around 250,000 clones, around 81% seen once. This sample was taken from a study of blood T cell repertoires in COVID-19. Between the trimmed V and J ends, which lost 3 bases and 1 base, there was a span of 13 bases. Germline lookup yields CDR1 SGDLS and CDR2 YYNGEE. This CDR3 contains 15 residues. Sequencing was carried out using peripheral blood. The chain employs TRBV9 and TRBJ1-1; D gene ambiguous. This receptor was obtained from a man aged 50-59 years with active or convalescent COVID-19. The CDR3 loop reads CASSAYTTGNTEAFF. CDR3 DNA sequence: TGTGCCAGCAGCGCATACACGACGGGGAACACTGAAGCTTTCTTT.